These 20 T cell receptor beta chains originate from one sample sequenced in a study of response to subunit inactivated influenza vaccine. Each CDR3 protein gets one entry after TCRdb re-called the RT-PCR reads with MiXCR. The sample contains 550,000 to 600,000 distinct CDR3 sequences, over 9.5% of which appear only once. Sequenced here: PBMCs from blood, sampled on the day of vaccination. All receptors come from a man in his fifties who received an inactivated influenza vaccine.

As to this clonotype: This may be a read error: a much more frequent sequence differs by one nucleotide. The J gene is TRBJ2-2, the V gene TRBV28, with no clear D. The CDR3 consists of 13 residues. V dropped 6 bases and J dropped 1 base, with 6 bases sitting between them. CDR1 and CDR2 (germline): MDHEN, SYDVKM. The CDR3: CASRPGNTGELFF. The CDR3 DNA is TGTGCCAGCAGGCCCGGGAACACCGGGGAGCTGTTTTTT. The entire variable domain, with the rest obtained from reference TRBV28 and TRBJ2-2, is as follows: DVKVTQSSRYLVKRTGEKVFLECVQDMDHENMFWYRQDPGLGLRLIYFSYDVKMKEKGDIPEGYSVSREKKERFSLILESASTNQTSMYLCASRPGNTGELFFGEGSRLTVL.

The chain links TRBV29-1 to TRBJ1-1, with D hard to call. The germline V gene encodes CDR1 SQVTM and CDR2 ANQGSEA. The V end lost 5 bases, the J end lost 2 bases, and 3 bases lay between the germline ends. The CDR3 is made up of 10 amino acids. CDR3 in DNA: TGCAGCGTTTCTAACACTGAAGCTTTCTTT. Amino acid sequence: CSVSNTEAFF.

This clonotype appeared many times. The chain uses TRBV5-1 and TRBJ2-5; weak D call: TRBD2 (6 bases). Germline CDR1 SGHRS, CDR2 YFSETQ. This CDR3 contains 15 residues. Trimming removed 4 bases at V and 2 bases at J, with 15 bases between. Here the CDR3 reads CASSVRGNNQETQYF. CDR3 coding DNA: TGCGCCAGCAGCGTCCGGGGGAATAATCAAGAGACCCAGTACTTC. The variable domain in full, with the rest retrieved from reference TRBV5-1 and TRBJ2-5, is KAGVTQTPRYLIKTRGQQVTLSCSPISGHRSVSWYQQTPGQGLQFLFEYFSETQRNKGNFPGRFSGRQFSNSRSEMNVSTLELGDSALYLCASSVRGNNQETQYFGPGTRLLVL.

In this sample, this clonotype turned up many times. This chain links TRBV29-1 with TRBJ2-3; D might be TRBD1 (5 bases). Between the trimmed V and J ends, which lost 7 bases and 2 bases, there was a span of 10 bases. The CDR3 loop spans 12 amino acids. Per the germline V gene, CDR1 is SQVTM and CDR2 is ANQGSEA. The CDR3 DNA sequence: TGCAGCGCCTTAGGACACACAGATACGCAGTATTTT. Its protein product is CSALGHTDTQYF.

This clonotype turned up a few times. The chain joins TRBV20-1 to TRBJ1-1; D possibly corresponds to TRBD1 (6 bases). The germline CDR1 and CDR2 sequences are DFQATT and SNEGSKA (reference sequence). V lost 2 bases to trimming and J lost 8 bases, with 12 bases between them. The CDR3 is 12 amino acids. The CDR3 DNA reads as TGCAGTGCTAGATTGAGTGGGACAGAAGCTTTCTTT. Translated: CSARLSGTEAFF.

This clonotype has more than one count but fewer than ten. CDR3 nucleotides: TGTGCCAGCAGCTTTTTGACTAGCGGGAGGGCCGGCAATGAGCAGTTCTTC. Protein: CASSFLTSGRAGNEQFF. V and J are TRBV11-1 and TRBJ2-1; TRBD2 agrees at 14 bases. The germline V gene encodes CDR1 SGHAT and CDR2 FQDESV (reference sequence). The CDR3 runs to 17 residues. J lost 6 bases, V lost 3 bases, and 7 bases had no gene match.

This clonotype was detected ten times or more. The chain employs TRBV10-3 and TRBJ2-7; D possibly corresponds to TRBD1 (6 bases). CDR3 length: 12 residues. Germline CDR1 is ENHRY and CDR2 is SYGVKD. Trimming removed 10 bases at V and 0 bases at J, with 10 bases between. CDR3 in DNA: TGTGCCACCCGGACAGACTCCTACGAGCAGTACTTC. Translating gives CATRTDSYEQYF.

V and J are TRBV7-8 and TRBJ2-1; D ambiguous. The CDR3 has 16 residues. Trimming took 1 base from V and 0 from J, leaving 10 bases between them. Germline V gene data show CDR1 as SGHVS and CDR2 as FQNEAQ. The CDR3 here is CASSLGGVSSYNEQFF. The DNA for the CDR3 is TGTGCCAGCAGCTTAGGTGGGGTCAGCTCCTACAATGAGCAGTTCTTC.

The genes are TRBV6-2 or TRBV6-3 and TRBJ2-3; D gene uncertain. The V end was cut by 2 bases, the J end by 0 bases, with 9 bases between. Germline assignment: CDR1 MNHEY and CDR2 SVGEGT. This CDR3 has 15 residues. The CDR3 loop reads CASSYVGSSTDTQYF. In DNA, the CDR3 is TGTGCCAGCAGTTACGTTGGTAGTAGCACAGATACGCAGTATTTT.

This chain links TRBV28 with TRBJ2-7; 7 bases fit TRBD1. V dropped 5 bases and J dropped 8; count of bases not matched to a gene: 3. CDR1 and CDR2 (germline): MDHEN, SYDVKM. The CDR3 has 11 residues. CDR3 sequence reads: CASSRQGKQYF. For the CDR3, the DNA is TGTGCCAGCAGTCGACAGGGCAAGCAGTACTTC.

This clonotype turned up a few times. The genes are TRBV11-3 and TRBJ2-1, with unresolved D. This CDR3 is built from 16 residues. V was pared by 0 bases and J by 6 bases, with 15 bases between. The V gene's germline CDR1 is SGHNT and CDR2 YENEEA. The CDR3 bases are TGTGCCAGCAGCTTAGATAGGTGGGAATTGGGCAATGAGCAGTTCTTC. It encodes CASSLDRWELGNEQFF.

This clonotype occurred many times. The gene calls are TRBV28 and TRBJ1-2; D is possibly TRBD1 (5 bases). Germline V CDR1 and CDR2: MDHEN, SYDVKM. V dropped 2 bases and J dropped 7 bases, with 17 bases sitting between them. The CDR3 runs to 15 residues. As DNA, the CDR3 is TGTGCCAGCAGTTTACCCCGGACCACCGGGGGTGGCTACACCTTC. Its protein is CASSLPRTTGGGYTF.

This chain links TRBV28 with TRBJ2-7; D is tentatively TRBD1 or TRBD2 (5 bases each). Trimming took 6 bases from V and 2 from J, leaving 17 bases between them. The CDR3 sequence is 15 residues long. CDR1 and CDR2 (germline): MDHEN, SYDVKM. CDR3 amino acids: CASSAPGTVAYEQYF. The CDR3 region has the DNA TGTGCCAGCAGCGCTCCCGGGACCGTTGCCTACGAGCAGTACTTC.

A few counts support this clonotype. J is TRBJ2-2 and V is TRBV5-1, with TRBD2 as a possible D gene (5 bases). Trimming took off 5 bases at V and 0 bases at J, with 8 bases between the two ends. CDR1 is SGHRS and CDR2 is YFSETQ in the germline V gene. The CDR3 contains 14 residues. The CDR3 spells CASRRVSNTGELFF. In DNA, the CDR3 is TGCGCCAGCAGGAGGGTCTCGAACACCGGGGAGCTGTTTTTT.

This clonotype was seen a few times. The CDR3: CSVAFDTRAGDTQYF. For the CDR3, the DNA is TGCAGCGTTGCATTCGACACCAGGGCGGGAGATACGCAGTATTTT. The J gene is TRBJ2-3, the V gene TRBV29-1; D is perhaps TRBD1 or TRBD2 (5 bases each). The V gene's germline CDR1 is SQVTM and CDR2 ANQGSEA. CDR3 size: 15 residues. V lost 4 bases and J lost 5, with 19 bases in between.

Written as DNA, the CDR3 is TGTGCCAGTCACGAGGGGGCGGAAGGCTACACCTTC. It encodes CASHEGAEGYTF. This rearrangement joins TRBV6-6 to TRBJ1-2; 7 bases are a match to TRBD1. The CDR3 runs 12 residues. With V trimmed by 9 bases and J by 8 bases, 9 bases remained unmatched. Germline lookup yields CDR1 MNHNY and CDR2 SVGAGI (reference sequence).

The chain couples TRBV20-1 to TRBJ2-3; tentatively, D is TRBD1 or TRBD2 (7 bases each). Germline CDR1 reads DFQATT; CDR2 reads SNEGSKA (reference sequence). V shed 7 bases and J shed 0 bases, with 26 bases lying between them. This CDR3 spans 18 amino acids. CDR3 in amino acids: CSVRAIKLQGGSTDTQYF. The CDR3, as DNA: TGCAGTGTTCGCGCCATAAAACTGCAGGGGGGGAGCACAGATACGCAGTATTTT.

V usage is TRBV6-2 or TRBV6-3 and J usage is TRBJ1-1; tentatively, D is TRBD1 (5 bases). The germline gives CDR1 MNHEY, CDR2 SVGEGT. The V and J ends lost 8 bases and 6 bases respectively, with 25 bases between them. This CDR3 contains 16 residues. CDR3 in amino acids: CASGAGWVTTGAEAFF. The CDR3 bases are TGTGCCAGCGGCGCCGGATGGGTAACAACGGGGGCTGAAGCTTTCTTT.

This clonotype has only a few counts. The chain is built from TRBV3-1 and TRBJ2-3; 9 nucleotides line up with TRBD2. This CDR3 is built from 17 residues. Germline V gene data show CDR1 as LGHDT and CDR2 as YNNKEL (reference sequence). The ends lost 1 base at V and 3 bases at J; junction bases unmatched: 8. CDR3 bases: TGTGCCAGCAGCCAAGTAGTTCGGCTAGCGGGAACAGATACGCAGTATTTT. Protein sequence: CASSQVVRLAGTDTQYF.

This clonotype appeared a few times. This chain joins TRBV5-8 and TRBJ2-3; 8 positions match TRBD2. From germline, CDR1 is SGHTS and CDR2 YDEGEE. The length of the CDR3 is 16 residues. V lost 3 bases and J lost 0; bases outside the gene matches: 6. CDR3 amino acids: CASSYPGGASTDTQYF. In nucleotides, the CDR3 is TGTGCCAGCAGCTACCCGGGAGGGGCGAGCACAGATACGCAGTATTTT.